This T cell receptor beta chain is from a study of cytomegalovirus exposure and HLA in healthy donors. Overall study: In a previous analysis, around 120 million unique TCR beta sequences were found from 150 million to 200 million T cells.

A few counts support this clone. Antigen: not known. This CDR3 is built from 15 residues. Germline CDR1 reads WNHNN; CDR2 reads SYGVQD (reference sequence). The V gene end was trimmed by 4 bases and the J gene end by 0 bases; junction bases not matched to a gene: 3. Amplification used 60 Vbeta primers and 13 Jbeta primers. Only in-frame clones appear in the TCRdb table, and some are missing; sequencing was by immunoSEQ multiplex PCR. The sample contains tens of thousands of clones, about two thirds of which appear only once. Study-wide results and caveats: Earlier findings revealed that most TCR beta V segments proved productive either about 87% or about 30% of the time. Later on, analysis showed that most CMV-associated TCR beta chains appeared to be HLA-restricted.

The rearrangement uses TRBV10-1 and TRBJ2-3, with 8 bases matching TRBD2. The source is a middle-aged woman in good health and CMV-seropositive. The sequencing sample was made of PBMCs. The DNA for the CDR3 is TGCGCCAGCAGTGTTACTAGCGGTAGCACAGATACGCAGTATTTT. Its protein is CASSVTSGSTDTQYF.